This TCR beta chain was documented in a study of T cell repertoires in cytomegalovirus infection. TCRdb re-analysed the reads in MiXCR, keeping a single row per CDR3 protein. The repertoire holds about a million distinct CDR3 sequences, less than 40% seen once, with around 15% in the top ten. Study conclusions and caveats: Individuals carrying CMV plus the relevant HLA were identified by cumulative frequency of public TCR beta families.

This clonotype was detected ten times or more. Its antigen remains unknown. Germline loops: CDR1 SGHTA, CDR2 FQGNSA. V trimming: 2 bases; J trimming: 12 bases; junction bases outside the gene matches: 6. CDR3 length: 12 residues. This chain uses TRBV7-2 with TRBJ2-7; 8 bases are a match to TRBD2. The sample here was cultured CD8+ T cells from PBMCs, taken from culture after CMV antigen stimulation. The receptor was isolated from a human donor in good health (CMV status not recorded). Some clones in this sample may be carry-over from other donors' samples. CDR3 region: CASSLNGGDPYV. The DNA of the CDR3 is TGTGCCAGCAGCTTAAACGGGGGGGATCCGTACGTC.